The 26 T cell receptor beta chains below all came from one sample that was sequenced in a study of blood T cell repertoires in COVID-19. Assay: immunoSEQ multiplex PCR; the TCRdb copy retains only in-frame clones and omits some. The repertoire holds tens of thousands of clones, with about 90% as singletons. Sequenced: peripheral blood. All receptors derive from a human donor in a cohort sampled during active COVID-19.

The chain uses TRBV28 and TRBJ2-5; TRBD1 matches at 9 bases. The CDR3 is 17 amino acids. V was pared by 2 bases and J by 1 base, with 8 bases of the junction left unmatched. The germline V gene encodes CDR1 MDHEN and CDR2 SYDVKM. CDR3 amino acids: CASSLVRTGASQETQYF. CDR3 in DNA: TGTGCCAGCAGTTTAGTTCGGACAGGGGCAAGCCAAGAGACCCAGTACTTC.

The sample holds one count of this clone. V gene TRBV6-2 or TRBV6-3 combines with J gene TRBJ2-7; 7 bases agree with TRBD1. The ends lost 5 bases at V and 5 bases at J; junction bases unmatched: 15. CDR3 length: 16 residues. Germline lookup yields CDR1 MNHEY and CDR2 SVGEGT. The chain's CDR3 is CASSPLRRTGVDEQYF. As DNA, the CDR3 is TGTGCCAGCAGTCCCCTTCGACGAACAGGGGTGGACGAGCAGTACTTC.

V and J are TRBV6-5 and TRBJ1-6; 9 bases agree with TRBD1. The CDR3 has 16 residues. Germline V lookup: CDR1 MNHEY, CDR2 SVGAGI. Unmatched junction bases numbered 4, after V lost 2 bases and J lost 5 bases. In DNA, the CDR3 is TGTGCCAGCAGTTACATAAGGACAGGGGATAATTCACCCCTCCACTTT. Its translation: CASSYIRTGDNSPLHF.

The chain joins TRBV19 to TRBJ1-1; 8 bases fit TRBD1. The germline V gene encodes CDR1 LNHDA and CDR2 SQIVND (reference sequence). Trimming cost V 4 bases and J 3 bases; bases outside gene matches: 10. The CDR3 extends over 16 amino acids. CDR3 DNA sequence: TGTGCCAGTAGTACCTGGACAGGGAGGGCGGACACTGAAGCTTTCTTT. Amino acid sequence: CASSTWTGRADTEAFF.

The rearrangement uses TRBV5-1 and TRBJ2-5; D gene ambiguous. The ends were cut back, 1 base at V and 5 bases at J, with 12 bases in the middle. The CDR3 runs to 14 residues. Germline CDR1 reads SGHRS; CDR2 reads YFSETQ. In DNA form, the CDR3 reads TGCGCCAGCAGCTTGCCGGGTGGTGGGGAGACCCAGTACTTC. It specifies CASSLPGGGETQYF. Filled out from reference TRBV5-1 and TRBJ2-5, the complete variable domain reads KAGVTQTPRYLIKTRGQQVTLSCSPISGHRSVSWYQQTPGQGLQFLFEYFSETQRNKGNFPGRFSGRQFSNSRSEMNVSTLELGDSALYLCASSLPGGGETQYFGPGTRLLVL.

This chain links TRBV18 with TRBJ2-3; 7 bases are a match to TRBD2. The V gene end was trimmed by 3 bases and the J gene end by 2 bases; junction bases not matched to a gene: 11. CDR1 KGHSH and CDR2 LQKENI come from the germline V gene. CDR3 length: 17 residues. The CDR3 here is CASSPQEGRGPTDTQYF. The CDR3 DNA reads TGTGCCAGCTCACCTCAAGAGGGGAGGGGACCCACAGATACGCAGTATTTT.

The CDR3 DNA reads as TGCACCAGCAGCCCCCCGGCTAGCGGGGGGCCAGTGGAGACCCAGTACTTC. Translated: CTSSPPASGGPVETQYF. This chain uses TRBV1 with TRBJ2-5; the D call of TRBD2 is as the table states it, not checked on the DNA. TRBV1 is recorded as a pseudogene. The CDR3 spans 17 residues.

This clone was seen only a few times. The V gene is TRBV7-8, the J gene TRBJ2-7, with 7 bases aligning to TRBD1. Germline assignment: CDR1 SGHVS and CDR2 FQNEAQ. This CDR3 is 15 amino acids long. J lost 1 base, V lost 3 bases, and 6 bases had no gene match. CDR3 loop: CASSFWGQRSYEQYF. CDR3 nucleotide sequence: TGTGCCAGCAGCTTTTGGGGACAGAGATCCTACGAGCAGTACTTC.

The rearrangement uses TRBV18 and TRBJ1-2; perhaps TRBD1 as D (6 bases). The CDR3 length is 14 residues. Per germline, CDR1 KGHSH and CDR2 LQKENI. The germline V and J ends were trimmed by 3 bases and 5 bases, with 13 bases remaining between them. The CDR3, as DNA: TGTGCCAGCTCACCCCCCGGACAGAAGTATGGCTACACCTTC. It encodes CASSPPGQKYGYTF.

The chain has TRBV25-1 and TRBJ1-4; 7 nucleotides line up with TRBD1. Trimming removed 6 bases from V and 6 bases from J; junction bases left unmatched: 10. The germline V gene has CDR1 MGHDK and CDR2 SYGVNS. This CDR3 is 15 amino acids long. CDR3 residues: CASRDTGVSYEKLFF. DNA for the CDR3: TGTGCCAGCAGAGATACAGGGGTTTCATATGAAAAACTGTTTTTT. The full variable domain, its missing parts supplied by reference TRBV25-1 and TRBJ1-4, is EADIYQTPRYLVIGTGKKITLECSQTMGHDKMYWYQQDPGMELHLIHYSYGVNSTEKGDLSSESTVSRIRTEHFPLTLESARPSHTSQYLCASRDTGVSYEKLFFGSGTQLSVL.

Written as DNA, the CDR3 is TGTGCCAGCAGCGTAGTACCGGGGGGGTTCGATACGCAGTATTTT. Translated, it gives CASSVVPGGFDTQYF. The chain combines TRBV9 with TRBJ2-3; 8 bases agree with TRBD2. V gave up 0 bases and J gave up 6 bases; unmatched junction bases: 6. This CDR3 comprises 15 residues. CDR1 is SGDLS and CDR2 is YYNGEE in the germline V gene.

The chain links TRBV19 to TRBJ1-2; the D gene is possibly TRBD1 (5 bases). V lost 2 bases to trimming and J lost 6 bases, with 16 bases between them. Germline CDR1 LNHDA, CDR2 SQIVND (reference sequence). The CDR3 length is 15 residues. CDR3: CASSIPGAGSNGYTF. In DNA form, the CDR3 reads TGTGCCAGTAGTATACCGGGCGCAGGGTCGAATGGCTACACCTTC.

This chain uses TRBV24-1 with TRBJ2-5; 10 bases match TRBD1. CDR3 length: 15 residues. The V gene end was trimmed by 6 bases and the J gene end by 4 bases; junction bases not matched to a gene: 7. Germline CDR1 reads KGHDR; CDR2 reads SFDVKD. The CDR3 loop is CATSPGTGVGETQYF. For the CDR3, the DNA is TGTGCCACCAGTCCGGGGACAGGGGTTGGAGAGACCCAGTACTTC.

This clone came up once. The rearrangement links TRBV7-9 to TRBJ2-2, with 8 nucleotides matching TRBD1. Germline-derived CDR1 and CDR2 are SEHNR and FQNEAQ (reference sequence). V was pared by 4 bases and J by 3 bases, with 1 base of the junction left unmatched. This CDR3 has 14 residues. This CDR3 is CASSSTGDTGELFF. The CDR3 bases are TGTGCCAGCAGCTCGACAGGGGACACCGGGGAGCTGTTTTTT. The full variable domain, completed using reference TRBV7-9 and TRBJ2-2, is DTGVSQNPRHKITKRGQNVTFRCDPISEHNRLYWYRQTLGQGPEFLTYFQNEAQLEKSRLLSDRFSAERPKGSFSTLEIQRTEQGDSAMYLCASSSTGDTGELFFGEGSRLTVL.

The V call is TRBV28, the J call TRBJ1-4; TRBD1 agrees at 7 bases. The CDR3 covers 16 residues. Germline trimming cut 8 bases from V and 2 bases from J; bases unmatched to any gene: 11. Germline CDR1 and CDR2: MDHEN and SYDVKM. The CDR3: CASGSPGGETNEKLFF. The CDR3 DNA follows: TGTGCCAGCGGCTCACCAGGGGGTGAGACTAATGAAAAACTGTTTTTT. The full variable domain, in which reference TRBV28 and TRBJ1-4 provide the parts outside the CDR3, is DVKVTQSSRYLVKRTGEKVFLECVQDMDHENMFWYRQDPGLGLRLIYFSYDVKMKEKGDIPEGYSVSREKKERFSLILESASTNQTSMYLCASGSPGGETNEKLFFGSGTQLSVL.

V and J are TRBV7-2 and TRBJ2-3; 13 nucleotides line up with TRBD2. Unmatched junction bases numbered 9, after V lost 5 bases and J lost 1 base. The CDR3 runs 18 residues. Germline V lookup: CDR1 SGHTA, CDR2 FQGNSA. The CDR3 region has the DNA TGTGCCAGCAGCCCTGGACTAGCGGGAGATTATGGCACAGATACGCAGTATTTT. This encodes CASSPGLAGDYGTDTQYF.

The J gene is TRBJ2-5, the V gene TRBV2; 7 positions match TRBD1. The V gene's germline CDR1 is SNHLY and CDR2 FYNNEI. The CDR3 consists of 13 residues. Trimming cost V 6 bases and J 1 base; bases outside gene matches: 2. The chain's CDR3 is CASRGTAQETQYF. The CDR3 DNA sequence: TGTGCCAGCAGAGGGACAGCCCAAGAGACCCAGTACTTC.

In its sample, this clone was seen a few times. This sequence joins TRBV2 and TRBJ2-2; 8 nucleotides match TRBD1. This CDR3 has 14 residues. With V trimmed by 7 bases and J by 6 bases, 7 bases remained unmatched. Germline values: CDR1 SNHLY, CDR2 FYNNEI. CDR3 coding DNA: TGTGCCAGCACACAGGGGGTTAGAGCCGGGGAGCTGTTTTTT. Translating gives CASTQGVRAGELFF.

The CDR3 bases are TGTGCCAGCAGCTATACGGGACTGCAAACCTACGAGCAGTACTTC. Its protein is CASSYTGLQTYEQYF. This sequence joins TRBV7-2 and TRBJ2-7, with a weak D call TRBD2 (6 bases). In germline, CDR1 is SGHTA, CDR2 FQGNSA. Trimming took off 4 bases at V and 2 bases at J, with 15 bases between the two ends. This CDR3 comprises 15 residues.

This chain links TRBV28 with TRBJ1-5; the D is unclear. Germline V gene sequence: CDR1 MDHEN, CDR2 SYDVKM. With 1 base removed from V and 2 bases from J, the gap between germline ends came to 9 bases. There are 15 residues in the CDR3. The CDR3 bases are TGTGCCAGCAGTTTATCACTCCAGGGCAATCAGCCCCAGCATTTT. Its protein is CASSLSLQGNQPQHF.

The genes are TRBV6-5 and TRBJ1-1; a possible D gene is TRBD1 (5 bases). V was shortened by 7 bases and J by 0 bases, with 12 bases between the two germline ends. The CDR3 sequence is 14 residues long. Germline CDR1 reads MNHEY; CDR2 reads SVGAGI. This chain's CDR3 is CASNWRGMNTEAFF. CDR3 coding DNA: TGTGCCAGCAACTGGAGGGGCATGAACACTGAAGCTTTCTTT.

J is TRBJ1-5 and V is TRBV6-5, with 7 bases fitting TRBD1. The J segment lost 0 bases and the V segment lost 6 bases, leaving 5 bases of the junction unmatched. Germline V CDR1 and CDR2: MNHEY, SVGAGI. This CDR3 is 15 amino acids long. CDR3 nucleotides: TGTGCCAGCAGCAAGACAGGGAATAGCAATCAGCCCCAGCATTTT. Its translation: CASSKTGNSNQPQHF.

The chain recombines TRBV6-6 with TRBJ1-5, with TRBD1 matching over 11 bases. This CDR3 is 16 amino acids long. From germline, CDR1 is MNHNY and CDR2 SVGAGI (reference sequence). Unmatched junction bases numbered 7, after V lost 4 bases and J lost 5 bases. CDR3: CASSSSDRGRDQPQHF. The CDR3 DNA sequence: TGTGCCAGCAGTTCCTCGGACAGGGGGCGGGATCAGCCCCAGCATTTT.

The CDR3 is CASTGGEEEETQYF. The CDR3 DNA follows: TGCGCCAGCACCGGCGGGGAGGAGGAAGAGACCCAGTACTTC. The V call is TRBV10-1, the J call TRBJ2-5, with D tentatively TRBD2 (6 bases). Trimming shortened V by 7 bases and J by 3 bases, and 15 bases separated the two germline ends. This CDR3 spans 14 amino acids. CDR1 and CDR2 from the germline V gene are WNHNN and SYGVQD (reference sequence).

J is TRBJ2-7 and V is TRBV6-1; TRBD2 matches at 9 bases. The J segment lost 7 bases and the V segment lost 2 bases, leaving 12 bases of the junction unmatched. This CDR3 is 16 amino acids long. Germline-derived CDR1 and CDR2 are MNHNS and SASEGT. The CDR3 region has the DNA TGTGCCAGCAGTGAAAACCCTAGCGGGGATTGGTATGAGCAGTACTTC. It is translated as CASSENPSGDWYEQYF.

The rearrangement joins TRBV4-1 to TRBJ2-1; TRBD2 might be the D (5 bases). CDR1 is MGHRA, CDR2 YSYEKL, per germline. Trimming took 0 bases from V and 4 from J, leaving 16 bases between them. The CDR3 runs 17 residues. The CDR3 region is CASSQDLDGGRYNEQFF. The CDR3 DNA follows: TGCGCCAGCAGCCAAGATTTAGACGGAGGACGATACAATGAGCAGTTCTTC.